Given below is one T cell receptor (beta chain) in context. The data originate from a study of blood T cell repertoires in COVID-19. Study-wide context: PBMCs, B-cell-depleted T cells, or T cells provided the cDNA or gDNA that made up the material.

Using immunoSEQ multiplex PCR, the repertoire was profiled, and TCRdb retains in-frame clones only, with some absent. The sample contains 170,000 or so clones, roughly four fifths of which appear only once. The origin of this receptor is a woman in her sixties or seventies with COVID-19, enrolled during active disease. Material: peripheral blood.

CDR3 residues: CASSKTMNTGELFF. The CDR3 nucleotides are TGTGCCAGCAGCAAGACAATGAACACCGGGGAGCTGTTTTTT. The chain has TRBV2 and TRBJ2-2; D unresolved. Trimming cost V 6 bases and J 1 base, with 9 bases left between them. This CDR3 has 14 residues. The germline CDR1 and CDR2 sequences are SNHLY and FYNNEI.